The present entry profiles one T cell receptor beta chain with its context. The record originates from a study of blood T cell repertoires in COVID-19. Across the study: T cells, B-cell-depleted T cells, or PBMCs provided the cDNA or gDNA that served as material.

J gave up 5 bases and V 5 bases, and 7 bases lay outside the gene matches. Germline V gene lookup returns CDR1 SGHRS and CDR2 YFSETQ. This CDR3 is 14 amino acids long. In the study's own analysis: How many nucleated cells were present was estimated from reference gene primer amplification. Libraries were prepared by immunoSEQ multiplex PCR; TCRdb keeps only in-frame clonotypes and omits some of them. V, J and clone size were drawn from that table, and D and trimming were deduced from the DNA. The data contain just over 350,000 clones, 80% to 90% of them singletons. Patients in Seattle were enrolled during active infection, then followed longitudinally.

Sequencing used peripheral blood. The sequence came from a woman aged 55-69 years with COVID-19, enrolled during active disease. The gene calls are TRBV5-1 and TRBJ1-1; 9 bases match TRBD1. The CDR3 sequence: CASRQTGGWTEAFF. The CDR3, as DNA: TGCGCCAGCAGGCAAACAGGGGGCTGGACTGAAGCTTTCTTT. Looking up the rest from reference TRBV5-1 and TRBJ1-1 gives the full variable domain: KAGVTQTPRYLIKTRGQQVTLSCSPISGHRSVSWYQQTPGQGLQFLFEYFSETQRNKGNFPGRFSGRQFSNSRSEMNVSTLELGDSALYLCASRQTGGWTEAFFGQGTRLTVV.